A selection of T cell receptor beta chains follows, all from one sample in a study of T cell changes during pregnancy in multiple sclerosis. Clones were sequenced by immunoSEQ multiplex PCR, and TCRdb holds only the in-frame ones, with some missing. The sample lists 60,000 or so clones, 85% to 90% occurring once. The specimen was peripheral blood, collected in the first trimester of pregnancy. The receptor source for this set is a female donor in good health, enrolled as a control in a pregnancy study. Each CDR3 is given without its conserved first and last residue. A D gene is named only where the DNA matches it firmly.

D,V,CDR3
TRBD1,TRBV27,ASSSDRYEQY
TRBD1,TRBV29-1,SVARGRNTGELF
NA,TRBV7-6,ASSLYGSEKLF
NA,TRBV5-6,ASSLGGHGGNEKLF
TRBD1,TRBV10-3,AISESTPGGYEAF
TRBD1,TRBV5-5,ASSLAGGDSPLH
NA,TRBV19,ASSLLLNTEAF
NA,TRBV6-5,ASSTGADYT
NA,TRBV6-5,ASSYSAGVEQY
NA,TRBV11-3,ASSLEGLGTDTQY
NA,TRBV19,ASSSGRTDTQY
NA,TRBV5-4,ASSATEYYGYT
TRBD2,TRBV6-1,ASRLAGGADTQY
TRBD2,TRBV27,ASRSDGGGAYNEQF
NA,TRBV29-1,SVQGRINTGELF
TRBD1,TRBV4-2,ASSQATGGYTEAF
TRBD1,TRBV30,AWRDRAGNTIY
NA,TRBV7-2,ASSPYRGSHYGYT
NA,TRBV4-1,ASSDGSPYEQY
TRBD1,TRBV5-1,ASSLGVTGPDTQY
NA,TRBV27,ASSNFPDESGTEAF
NA,TRBV30,AWSTDGGFYGYT
TRBD2,TRBV9,ASSVRGDSYEQY
TRBD1,TRBV19,ASSRYRDRVGNTIY
NA,TRBV6-1,ASRDRKNIQY
TRBD2,TRBV29-1,SVEWEGIRTQY
NA,TRBV7-6,ASSLTRIHEQF